The 9 T cell receptor beta chains in this list originate from one sample, sequenced in a study of metastatic and nonmetastatic thyroid tumors. TCRdb recomputed clones from the PCR reads via MiXCR. The data show 35,000 to 40,000 clones, less than 25% seen once. Thyroid surgery was preceded by no treatment in any patient. Specimen: blood. Receptor source: a female donor with papillary thyroid cancer or a benign thyroid nodule (not recorded which). Some clones in this sample may be carry-over from other donors' samples.

The rearrangement joins TRBV6-5 to TRBJ2-7; TRBD2 might be the D (6 bases). Germline CDR1 and CDR2: MNHEY and SVGAGI. Deletions cut 4 bases from V and 10 bases from J, with 20 bases between. CDR3 size: 14 residues. This CDR3 is CASSSPRGLLGQYF. The CDR3 DNA follows: TGTGCCAGCAGTTCACCACGGGGACTCCTTGGTCAGTACTTC.

In its sample, this clone was seen many times. The chain links TRBV5-4 to TRBJ1-1; the D is unclear. The CDR3 runs 13 residues. The V end was cut by 0 bases, the J end by 8 bases, with 11 bases between. Germline lookup yields CDR1 SGHNT and CDR2 YYREEE (reference sequence). The CDR3 protein is CASSLGIVGEAFF. In DNA form, the CDR3 reads TGTGCCAGCAGCTTGGGGATTGTGGGAGAAGCTTTCTTT.

The sample holds a few counts of this clone. The CDR3 does not end in the conserved phenylalanine or tryptophan, so this is likely a read error. Because the CDR3's place on the DNA is in doubt, the DNA is left out and the CDR3 is given as listed by TCRdb. This chain uses TRBV6-1 with TRBJ1-4; the listed D gene, TRBD1, was not tested against the DNA. 14 amino acids form the CDR3, both terminal residues included. CDR1 is MNHNS, CDR2 SASEGT, per germline. CDR3 sequence: CASSLGQGAEKLSL.

In its sample, this clone is medium-sized. V usage is TRBV6-1 and J usage is TRBJ2-7; TRBD2 agrees at 7 bases. The CDR3 is made up of 13 amino acids. With V trimmed by 8 bases and J by 2 bases, 6 bases remained unmatched. The V gene's germline CDR1 is MNHNS and CDR2 SASEGT. CDR3 in amino acids: CASQRDVTYEQYF. As DNA, the CDR3 is TGTGCCAGCCAGCGGGACGTGACCTACGAGCAGTACTTC.

This clone appeared a few times. It is likely a read error, because the conserved phenylalanine at the end of the CDR3 is missing. The chain links TRBV6-1 to TRBJ2-7; D is uncertain. Deletions cut 7 bases from V and 4 bases from J, with 23 bases between. The CDR3 totals 16 residues. Germline V gene data show CDR1 as MNHNS and CDR2 as SASEGT. The CDR3 nucleotides read TGTGCCAGCATTGACGCCCCACGGGTTACCTATTACGAGCAGTACCTC. Its translation is CASIDAPRVTYYEQYL.

This clone appeared many times. The chain employs TRBV29-1 and TRBJ2-7; 8 positions match TRBD1. Trimming removed 4 bases from V and 4 bases from J; junction bases left unmatched: 9. There are 14 residues in the CDR3. Germline lookup yields CDR1 SQVTM and CDR2 ANQGSEA. The CDR3 here is CSVALGQVIYEQYF. The CDR3 coding sequence is TGCAGCGTTGCTTTGGGACAGGTTATTTACGAGCAGTACTTC.

The table lists this clone with many counts. The chain links TRBV2 to TRBJ2-5; the D gene is possibly TRBD2 (5 bases). CDR1 SNHLY and CDR2 FYNNEI come from the germline V gene. V lost 4 bases and J 7 bases, leaving 10 bases between the germline ends. The CDR3 totals 12 residues. CDR3 nucleotides: TGTGCCAGCAGTGCGGGCCGGGGGACCCAGTACTTC. Residues: CASSAGRGTQYF.

In its sample, this clone is medium-sized (0.01 to 0.1%). The rearrangement uses TRBV6-1 and TRBJ2-7, with TRBD2 matching 13 bases. Germline assignment: CDR1 MNHNS and CDR2 SASEGT. The V and J ends lost 8 bases and 4 bases, in that order; junction bases with no gene match: 5. The length of the CDR3 is 14 residues. CDR3: CASWTSGRRYEQYF. DNA for the CDR3: TGTGCCAGCTGGACTAGCGGGAGACGGTACGAGCAGTACTTC.

This clone ranks as medium-sized. The chain carries TRBV28 and TRBJ2-7; weak D call: TRBD1 (5 bases). CDR1 and CDR2 (germline): MDHEN, SYDVKM. The V and J ends lost 6 bases and 2 bases respectively, with 14 bases between them. This CDR3 contains 14 residues. The CDR3, as DNA: TGTGCCAGCAGGGGGCGAAGAGGCCCCTACGAGCAGTACTTC. Amino acids: CASRGRRGPYEQYF.